A single sample is the source of the 10 T cell receptor beta chains below, sequenced in a study of control samples from healthy donors and cancer patients. Method: immunoSEQ multiplex PCR; TCRdb's copy keeps in-frame clones and lacks some. The sample carries 170,000 or so clones, just over 90% recorded once. The source material was blood. Receptor source: a man aged 25 to 45 in good health.

The V and J genes are TRBV5-4 and TRBJ2-1; TRBD1 aligns across 9 bases. Germline CDR1 is SGHNT and CDR2 is YYREEE (reference sequence). The CDR3 is 13 residues long. The V and J ends lost 6 bases and 8 bases, in that order; junction bases with no gene match: 6. As DNA, the CDR3 is TGTGCCAGCAAGGCGGACAGGGGCGATGAGCAGTTCTTC. Protein sequence: CASKADRGDEQFF.

J is TRBJ2-3 and V is TRBV29-1, with unresolved D. CDR3 size: 11 residues. Per the germline V gene, CDR1 is SQVTM and CDR2 is ANQGSEA. Trimming took 7 bases from V and 4 from J, leaving 9 bases between them. CDR3 protein: CSATKADTQYF. The CDR3 DNA follows: TGCAGCGCCACTAAAGCAGATACGCAGTATTTT.

This clone appeared a single time. The J gene is TRBJ2-1, the V gene TRBV2; the match to TRBD1 covers 7 bases. The CDR3 extends over 12 amino acids. The V gene end was trimmed by 6 bases and the J gene end by 6 bases; junction bases not matched to a gene: 2. In germline, CDR1 is SNHLY, CDR2 FYNNEI. CDR3 protein: CASRGDSNEQFF. For the CDR3, the DNA is TGTGCCAGCAGGGGGGACAGCAATGAGCAGTTCTTC.

In DNA form, the CDR3 reads TGCGCCAGCAGCCAAGGTTCGAGGTTCGGACTGTTTTTT. It translates to CASSQGSRFGLFF. The chain couples TRBV4-1 to TRBJ1-4; D gene uncertain. The CDR3 runs to 13 residues. V lost 1 base and J 13 bases, leaving 13 bases between the germline ends. Germline V CDR1 and CDR2: MGHRA, YSYEKL.

This chain links TRBV9 with TRBJ2-2; maybe TRBD2 (5 bases). Per germline, CDR1 SGDLS and CDR2 YYNGEE. V was pared by 0 bases and J by 4 bases, with 10 bases between. The CDR3 runs to 15 residues. The CDR3 DNA follows: TGTGCCAGCAGCGTAGCTTCCGGGATCACCGGGGAGCTGTTTTTT. Protein sequence: CASSVASGITGELFF.

The V and J genes are TRBV6-5 and TRBJ1-4, with 9 positions matching TRBD1. The junction had 4 bases not matched to a gene; V was cut back by 3 bases and J by 8 bases. CDR3 size: 14 residues. Per germline, CDR1 MNHEY and CDR2 SVGAGI. The CDR3 loop reads CASSYGTGSEKLFF. Here the CDR3 DNA reads TGTGCCAGCAGTTATGGGACAGGGTCGGAAAAACTGTTTTTT.

This chain uses TRBV5-1 with TRBJ2-1; tentative D call: TRBD2 (6 bases). The V gene lost 0 bases and the J gene lost 4 bases, with 11 bases spanning the gap. This CDR3 has 15 amino acids. Germline assignment: CDR1 SGHRS and CDR2 YFSETQ. The CDR3 region is CASSLEGTGYNEQFF. The DNA of the CDR3 is TGCGCCAGCAGCTTGGAGGGGACTGGGTACAATGAGCAGTTCTTC.

The rearrangement uses TRBV12-3 or TRBV12-4 and TRBJ2-2; 8 bases line up with TRBD2. This CDR3 has 13 residues. The trim removed 7 bases at V and 6 bases at J, leaving 4 bases unmatched. In DNA form, the CDR3 reads TGTGCCAGCACCCGGCGGGGGGCCGGGGAGCTGTTTTTT. This gives the protein CASTRRGAGELFF.

The rearrangement links TRBV19 to TRBJ2-7; D tentatively reads TRBD1 or TRBD2 (5 bases each). Germline assignment: CDR1 LNHDA and CDR2 SQIVND (reference sequence). The CDR3 runs 15 residues. The V and J ends lost 3 bases and 2 bases respectively, with 14 bases between them. The CDR3: CASSIVDRGTYEQYF. CDR3 DNA sequence: TGTGCCAGTAGTATCGTTGACAGAGGGACCTACGAGCAGTACTTC.

This chain uses TRBV18 with TRBJ1-2, with TRBD1 identical over 7 bases. The CDR3 has 14 amino acids. V shed 0 bases and J 6 bases; nucleotides not matched to a gene: 4. The germline V gene has CDR1 KGHSH and CDR2 LQKENI. The CDR3 sequence: CASSPPTTGNGYTF. The DNA for the CDR3 is TGTGCCAGCTCACCACCGACGACAGGGAATGGCTACACCTTC. The complete variable domain, with remaining parts taken from reference TRBV18 and TRBJ1-2, reads NAGVMQNPRHLVRRRGQEARLRCSPMKGHSHVYWYRQLPEEGLKFMVYLQKENIIDESGMPKERFSAEFPKEGPSILRIQQVVRGDSAAYFCASSPPTTGNGYTFGSGTRLTVV.